Following are 17 T cell receptor beta chains from one sample sequenced in a study of blood T cell repertoires in COVID-19. Libraries were prepared by immunoSEQ multiplex PCR; TCRdb keeps only in-frame clonotypes and omits some of them. Among fewer than 150,000 clones listed, about 80% were seen once. The sample was PBMCs or T cells enriched from blood (not recorded which). All receptors derive from a man in his fifties in a cohort exposed to, infected with or recovered from COVID-19 (not recorded which).

The CDR3: CASSKQGAGYEQYF. The CDR3 DNA reads as TGTGCCAGTAGTAAACAGGGGGCCGGCTACGAGCAGTACTTC. V and J are TRBV19 and TRBJ2-7, with 9 positions matching TRBD1. Germline assignment: CDR1 LNHDA and CDR2 SQIVND (reference sequence). V was clipped by 4 bases and J by 3 bases; unmatched bases: 4. The CDR3 has 14 amino acids.

The V and J genes are TRBV28 and TRBJ2-7; D is possibly TRBD1 (6 bases). Germline loops: CDR1 MDHEN, CDR2 SYDVKM. The CDR3 runs 12 residues. The germline V and J ends were trimmed by 6 bases and 3 bases, with 9 bases remaining between them. CDR3 sequence: CASRGAVYEQYF. The CDR3 nucleotides are TGTGCCAGCAGGGGGGCAGTCTACGAGCAGTACTTC.

This clone came up a few times. The CDR3 DNA reads TGTGCCAGCAGCTTCGAGACAGGGGAGGCTGGAAACACCATATATTTT. Encoded protein: CASSFETGEAGNTIYF. The chain combines TRBV7-9 with TRBJ1-3; TRBD1 aligns across 8 bases. V lost 3 bases and J lost 2; bases outside the gene matches: 6. CDR3 length: 16 amino acids. In germline, CDR1 is SEHNR, CDR2 FQNEAQ (reference sequence).

CDR3 sequence (DNA): TGCGCCAGCAGTGAGGGGGGGGTCCGTGGCTACACCTTC. Translation: CASSEGGVRGYTF. This sequence joins TRBV10-2 and TRBJ1-2; D perhaps matches TRBD1 (5 bases). CDR1 and CDR2 from the germline V gene are WSHSY and SAAADI. V was cut by 2 bases and J by 7 bases, with 11 bases left in between. The CDR3 loop spans 13 amino acids.

The V and J genes are TRBV21-1 and TRBJ2-7; the table's TRBD2 call for D was not verified on the DNA. TRBV21-1 is marked as a pseudogene. CDR3 length: 17 residues. In DNA, the CDR3 is TGTGCCAGCAGCCAGACTAGCGGGAGACTCACCTACTACGAGCAGTACTTC. This sequence encodes CASSQTSGRLTYYEQYF.

This rearrangement joins TRBV5-6 to TRBJ1-5, with D possibly matching TRBD1 (6 bases). The CDR3 totals 15 residues. Germline values: CDR1 SGHDT, CDR2 YYEEEE. Trimming cost V 2 bases and J 2 bases, with 11 bases left between them. CDR3 residues: CASSFGGLGNQPQHF. The CDR3 DNA reads TGTGCCAGCAGCTTCGGGGGGCTAGGCAATCAGCCCCAGCATTTT.

The J gene is TRBJ1-3, the V gene TRBV30; possibly TRBD1 for D (5 bases). Germline CDR1 reads GTSNPN; CDR2 reads SVGIG (reference sequence). V was trimmed by 2 bases and J by 4 bases, leaving 12 bases between them. This CDR3 has 14 residues. CDR3 amino acids: CAWSSGARGNTIYF. Written as DNA, the CDR3 is TGTGCCTGGAGTAGCGGGGCCAGGGGAAACACCATATATTTT.

This chain connects TRBV2 to TRBJ2-3, with 11 bases identical to TRBD2. CDR3 length equals 13 residues. Germline assignment: CDR1 SNHLY and CDR2 FYNNEI. After removal of 7 bases from V and 5 bases from J, the junction contained 2 bases not matched to a gene. The CDR3 DNA follows: TGTGCCAGCAACCTAGCGGGAGGAGATACGCAGTATTTT. Its translation is CASNLAGGDTQYF.

The chain links TRBV9 to TRBJ2-3; D perhaps matches TRBD2 (5 bases). The CDR3 is 12 amino acids. V dropped 4 bases and J dropped 4 bases, with 7 bases sitting between them. CDR1 and CDR2 (germline): SGDLS, YYNGEE. DNA for the CDR3: TGTGCCAGCAGCTCGAGGGCAGATACGCAGTATTTT. The encoded protein is CASSSRADTQYF. The whole variable domain, remainder taken from reference TRBV9 and TRBJ2-3, is DSGVTQTPKHLITATGQRVTLRCSPRSGDLSVYWYQQSLDQGLQFLIQYYNGEERAKGNILERFSAQQFPDLHSELNLSSLELGDSALYFCASSSRADTQYFGPGTRLTVL.

The chain employs TRBV29-1 and TRBJ2-5; 7 bases map to TRBD1. V lost 4 bases, J lost 1 base, and 12 bases stayed unmatched. CDR1 SQVTM and CDR2 ANQGSEA come from the germline V gene. The CDR3 sequence is 16 residues long. The CDR3 DNA is TGCAGCGTTGTGAGAGAGACAGGGCGAGTCCAAGAGACCCAGTACTTC. Protein sequence: CSVVRETGRVQETQYF.

The J gene is TRBJ2-5, the V gene TRBV11-2; TRBD1 matches at 8 bases. V shed 6 bases and J 3 bases; nucleotides not matched to a gene: 3. Germline loops: CDR1 SGHAT, CDR2 FQNNGV. The CDR3 is 13 amino acids. CDR3 nucleotide sequence: TGTGCCAGCAGACAGACAGGGGAAGAGACCCAGTACTTC. Its translation is CASRQTGEETQYF.

The gene calls are TRBV18 and TRBJ1-5; D unresolved. The CDR3 extends over 13 amino acids. Per the germline V gene, CDR1 is KGHSH and CDR2 is LQKENI. V dropped 3 bases and J dropped 7 bases, with 10 bases sitting between them. This CDR3 is CASSPDSWQPQHF. CDR3 coding DNA: TGTGCCAGCTCACCGGACTCCTGGCAGCCCCAGCATTTT.

The rearrangement links TRBV11-2 to TRBJ1-6, with 11 bases that match TRBD1. Losses at the gene ends were 3 bases for V and 0 bases for J; bases not matched to a gene: 1. CDR1 is SGHAT and CDR2 is FQNNGV in the germline V gene. This CDR3 contains 17 residues. CDR3 region: CASSLGQGDSYNSPLHF. The CDR3 coding sequence is TGTGCCAGCAGCTTGGGACAGGGGGACTCCTATAATTCACCCCTCCACTTT.

The chain employs TRBV4-1 and TRBJ2-7; 7 bases fit TRBD1. Germline V CDR1 and CDR2: MGHRA, YSYEKL. With V trimmed by 4 bases and J by 1 base, 7 bases remained unmatched. CDR3 length: 15 residues. The CDR3 region has the DNA TGCGCCAGCAGCCTGACCGGGACAGCATCCTACGAGCAGTACTTC. Protein sequence: CASSLTGTASYEQYF.

This sequence joins TRBV10-3 and TRBJ2-2, with D perhaps TRBD1 (5 bases). The V gene lost 9 bases and the J gene lost 0 bases, with 14 bases spanning the gap. The germline CDR1 and CDR2 sequences are ENHRY and SYGVKD. This CDR3 has 15 residues. DNA for the CDR3: TGTGCCATAGGGGAAAGTTCCGCGAACACCGGGGAGCTGTTTTTT. It encodes CAIGESSANTGELFF.

V gene TRBV6-1 combines with J gene TRBJ1-5; no definite D call. Trimming stripped 3 bases from V and 4 bases from J, with 7 bases between. The length of the CDR3 is 13 residues. The germline CDR1 and CDR2 sequences are MNHNS and SASEGT. This CDR3 is CASSERQNQPQHF. CDR3 DNA: TGTGCCAGCAGTGAGAGGCAGAATCAGCCCCAGCATTTT.

CDR3 residues: CASSAGARGEAFF. The CDR3 nucleotides are TGTGCCAGCAGCGCAGGTGCTAGGGGCGAAGCTTTCTTT. The chain joins TRBV7-2 to TRBJ1-1; weak D call: TRBD1 (5 bases). V lost 5 bases, J lost 8 bases, and 15 bases lay in between. Germline V gene sequence: CDR1 SGHTA, CDR2 FQGNSA. The CDR3 runs 13 residues.